The 12 T cell receptor beta chains presented below share a single source sample, sequenced in a study of siplizumab effects on memory and regulatory T cells. Here immunoSEQ multiplex PCR was the method, and the copy in TCRdb shows in-frame clones only, minus some. The data show about 87,000 clones, just under 90% seen once. The sample consisted of CD4+ T cells sorted from blood. The source is a human donor in good health.

The chain joins TRBV30 to TRBJ1-5; the D gene is possibly TRBD1 (5 bases). From germline, CDR1 is GTSNPN and CDR2 SVGIG (reference sequence). V gave up 0 bases and J gave up 0 bases, with 9 bases separating them. This CDR3 is built from 15 residues. CDR3 loop: CAWSVDSYSNQPQHF. DNA of the CDR3: TGTGCCTGGAGTGTAGACAGTTATAGCAATCAGCCCCAGCATTTT.

The V gene is TRBV28, the J gene TRBJ2-2; D possibly corresponds to TRBD2 (6 bases). Trimming took off 6 bases at V and 4 bases at J, with 18 bases between the two ends. Germline CDR1 and CDR2: MDHEN and SYDVKM. The CDR3 runs 16 residues. The CDR3 is CASRSGVNLFTGELFF. The CDR3 nucleotides are TGTGCCAGCAGGTCGGGAGTTAACCTTTTCACCGGGGAGCTGTTTTTT.

J is TRBJ2-5 and V is TRBV6-5, with D unresolved. Germline V CDR1 and CDR2: MNHEY, SVGAGI. This CDR3 region has 15 residues. Trimming removed 2 bases at V and 2 bases at J, with 12 bases between. For the CDR3, the DNA is TGTGCCAGCAGTTACGTAGGGTTGAGGCAAGAGACCCAGTACTTC. It translates to CASSYVGLRQETQYF.

The chain joins TRBV5-6 to TRBJ2-7; no reliable D call. Germline CDR1 is SGHDT and CDR2 is YYEEEE. CDR3 length: 16 residues. Deletions cut 1 base from V and 2 bases from J, with 16 bases between. CDR3: CASSLMRQVSTYEQYF. The CDR3 coding sequence is TGTGCCAGCAGCTTGATGAGGCAGGTTAGCACCTACGAGCAGTACTTC.

The chain recombines TRBV11-2 with TRBJ2-1; 9 nucleotides agree with TRBD2. The CDR3 is made up of 15 amino acids. Trimming at V came to 0 bases and at J to 6 bases, leaving 3 bases not matched to a gene. CDR1 is SGHAT, CDR2 FQNNGV, per germline. CDR3 sequence (DNA): TGTGCCAGCAGCTTAGAAGCGGGAGGTGGCAATGAGCAGTTCTTC. As protein: CASSLEAGGGNEQFF.

The chain couples TRBV5-4 to TRBJ2-7; a possible D gene is TRBD2 (6 bases). The CDR3 loop spans 13 amino acids. Germline V gene lookup returns CDR1 SGHNT and CDR2 YYREEE (reference sequence). The germline V and J ends were trimmed by 3 bases and 5 bases, with 12 bases remaining between them. The CDR3 nucleotides read TGTGCCAGCAGCTCCGGGACTTCTGACGAGCAGTACTTC. This translates into CASSSGTSDEQYF.

The gene calls are TRBV5-1 and TRBJ2-2, with a weak D call TRBD1 (6 bases). V was pared by 4 bases and J by 3 bases, with 10 bases between. CDR3 length: 14 amino acids. Germline CDR1 SGHRS, CDR2 YFSETQ. In DNA, the CDR3 is TGCGCCAGCAGCCAGGGGACCCACACCGGGGAGCTGTTTTTT. Translating gives CASSQGTHTGELFF.

Remarks on this clone: An end of the junction differs from the germline gene, which may be a read error. This chain links TRBV7-2 with TRBJ2-2; TRBD2 agrees at 15 bases. The CDR3 is made up of 17 amino acids. In germline, CDR1 is SGHTA, CDR2 FQGNSA. In nucleotides, the CDR3 is TGTGCCAGTAGCTCGGGACTAGCGGGAGGAGGTACCGGGGAGCTGTTTTTT. Translated, it gives CASSSGLAGGGTGELFF.

The V call is TRBV27, the J call TRBJ2-1; D is perhaps TRBD2 (6 bases). From germline, CDR1 is MNHEY and CDR2 SMNVEV (reference sequence). Trimming stripped 10 bases from V and 7 bases from J, with 20 bases between. CDR3 length: 14 residues. The CDR3 DNA reads as TGTGCCATTTCGGTGGGGCGGGAATGGAATGAGCAGTTCTTC. This codes for CAISVGREWNEQFF.

The chain combines TRBV9 with TRBJ2-5; D remains ambiguous. From germline, CDR1 is SGDLS and CDR2 YYNGEE. This CDR3 is built from 15 residues. The germline V and J ends were trimmed by 0 bases and 0 bases, with 9 bases remaining between them. CDR3 sequence: CASSVGATNQETQYF. The DNA for the CDR3 is TGTGCCAGCAGCGTAGGTGCGACCAACCAAGAGACCCAGTACTTC.

The chain uses TRBV4-3 and TRBJ2-7, with 8 bases matching TRBD1. Germline V CDR1 and CDR2: LGHNA, YSLEER. The CDR3 length is 13 residues. Trimming cost V 2 bases and J 5 bases; bases outside gene matches: 2. The CDR3 coding sequence is TGCGCCAGCAGCCAACAGACAGGGGACGAGCAGTACTTC. Protein sequence: CASSQQTGDEQYF.

This chain joins TRBV7-8 and TRBJ1-1; D perhaps matches TRBD1 (5 bases). The germline CDR1 and CDR2 sequences are SGHVS and FQNEAQ. V shed 4 bases and J shed 6 bases, with 18 bases lying between them. The CDR3 is 15 amino acids. DNA of the CDR3: TGTGCCAGCAGCTCTAACGCCCGAGGGGTTGCTGAAGCTTTCTTT. Translating gives CASSSNARGVAEAFF.